A single sample is the source of the 17 T cell receptor beta chains below, sequenced in a study of CD8 T cells in ankylosing spondylitis. TCRdb re-analysed the 5' RACE reads in MiXCR, keeping a single row per CDR3 protein. The sample contains under 950,000 distinct CDR3 sequences, roughly 19% of which appear only once. The antigens these receptors bind are not known. Study-wide results and caveats: Within ankylosing spondylitis blood, a TCR beta motif made up of under 10 highly homologous variants appeared to be characteristic.

Sequences were obtained from blood, either unsorted or a sorted T cell fraction (not recorded which). These receptor sequences come from a male donor with ankylosing spondylitis.

V and J are TRBV10-2 and TRBJ2-7; D unclear. Trimming took off 7 bases at V and 3 bases at J, with 13 bases between the two ends. Germline assignment: CDR1 WSHSY and CDR2 SAAADI. This CDR3 has 13 amino acids. The CDR3 DNA is TGCGCCAGCAAAGGTCAGGTGGACTACGAGCAGTACTTC. Protein sequence: CASKGQVDYEQYF.

This clonotype was seen more than once but under ten times. The chain has TRBV5-1 and TRBJ2-5; D is uncertain. Germline V gene lookup returns CDR1 SGHRS and CDR2 YFSETQ. Trimming pared 4 bases from V and 2 bases from J, leaving 12 bases between. The CDR3 extends over 14 amino acids. This chain's CDR3 is CASSRHTDQETQYF. The CDR3 DNA reads as TGCGCCAGCAGCCGTCACACGGATCAAGAGACCCAGTACTTC.

The CDR3 DNA reads TGTGCCCTCAGTTTAGGGTGGTCTAGCGGGGCGGGAGATACGCAGTATTTT. Its protein is CALSLGWSSGAGDTQYF. The chain recombines TRBV12-3 or TRBV12-4 with TRBJ2-3; 9 positions match TRBD2. CDR3 length equals 17 residues. Losses at the gene ends were 11 bases for V and 5 bases for J; bases not matched to a gene: 20.

This clonotype was recorded a few times. V is TRBV12-3 or TRBV12-4 and J is TRBJ1-1; no definite D call. The CDR3 runs to 14 residues. V lost 4 bases, J lost 1 base, and 10 bases lay in between. For the CDR3, the DNA is TGTGCCAGCAGTTCCGGGCCAGAGAACACTGAAGCTTTCTTT. Translating it yields CASSSGPENTEAFF.

This clonotype appeared a few times. The J gene is TRBJ2-7, the V gene TRBV20-1; TRBD2 agrees at 8 bases. Unmatched junction bases numbered 0, after V lost 0 bases and J lost 2 bases. CDR1 is DFQATT, CDR2 SNEGSKA, per germline (reference sequence). The CDR3 is 13 amino acids. CDR3 in amino acids: CSARDSGTYEQYF. The CDR3, as DNA: TGCAGTGCTAGAGATAGCGGGACCTACGAGCAGTACTTC.

This clonotype has ten or more counts. The V call is TRBV3-1, the J call TRBJ2-5; 7 bases fit TRBD1. The CDR3 has 12 amino acids. Unmatched junction bases numbered 1, after V lost 4 bases and J lost 5 bases. Per the germline V gene, CDR1 is LGHDT and CDR2 is YNNKEL (reference sequence). CDR3 coding DNA: TGTGCCAGCAGCCCGGACAGGGAGACCCAGTACTTC. Protein product: CASSPDRETQYF.

The chain uses TRBV12-3 or TRBV12-4 and TRBJ2-3; TRBD1 is a possible D gene (6 bases). The CDR3 is made up of 16 amino acids. The V and J ends lost 2 bases and 6 bases respectively, with 18 bases between them. This CDR3 is CASSLLPHREVDTQYF. CDR3 coding DNA: TGTGCCAGCAGTTTACTCCCCCACAGGGAAGTGGATACGCAGTATTTT.

This chain uses TRBV20-1 with TRBJ2-3; 8 bases match TRBD1. Germline V gene sequence: CDR1 DFQATT, CDR2 SNEGSKA (reference sequence). The V gene end was trimmed by 5 bases and the J gene end by 2 bases; junction bases not matched to a gene: 9. The CDR3 is 15 amino acids. For the CDR3, the DNA is TGCAGTGCTGTAGACAGGGGAAGGCCCACAGATACGCAGTATTTT. Translation: CSAVDRGRPTDTQYF.

The table lists this clonotype with a few counts. This chain links TRBV7-8 with TRBJ1-6, with no clear D. The germline CDR1 and CDR2 sequences are SGHVS and FQNEAQ. CDR3 length: 13 residues. With 4 bases removed from V and 8 bases from J, the gap between germline ends came to 9 bases. CDR3 bases: TGTGCCAGCAGCTCCCGGAGGGATTCACCCCTCCACTTT. Residues: CASSSRRDSPLHF.

The gene calls are TRBV6-1 and TRBJ1-5, with TRBD1 matching over 11 bases. The CDR3 has 15 residues. With V trimmed by 3 bases and J by 6 bases, 4 bases remained unmatched. Germline V gene lookup returns CDR1 MNHNS and CDR2 SASEGT. The CDR3 reads CASSDWDRGFQPQHF. In DNA form, the CDR3 reads TGTGCCAGCAGTGATTGGGACAGGGGGTTTCAGCCCCAGCATTTT.

V and J are TRBV4-1 and TRBJ2-2; a weak D match, TRBD1 (6 bases). Germline V gene lookup returns CDR1 MGHRA and CDR2 YSYEKL. The ends were cut back, 1 base at V and 0 bases at J, with 9 bases in the middle. The CDR3 extends over 16 amino acids. CDR3 region: CASSQVWTANTGELFF. The CDR3 DNA is TGCGCCAGCAGCCAAGTATGGACAGCGAACACCGGGGAGCTGTTTTTT.

This clonotype has just a few counts. V is TRBV6-5 and J is TRBJ2-1; 9 bases agree with TRBD2. Germline lookup yields CDR1 MNHEY and CDR2 SVGAGI. There are 16 residues in the CDR3. With V trimmed by 0 bases and J by 15 bases, 15 bases remained unmatched. In nucleotides, the CDR3 is TGTGCCAGCAGTTACTCGTGGGACGAGCGGGAGGAAGATTGGTTCTTC. Amino acid sequence: CASSYSWDEREEDWFF.

The chain uses TRBV20-1 and TRBJ1-4; 8 nucleotides agree with TRBD1. The CDR3 runs to 14 residues. CDR1 DFQATT and CDR2 SNEGSKA come from the germline V gene (reference sequence). J gave up 8 bases and V 2 bases, and 7 bases lay outside the gene matches. The CDR3 coding sequence is TGCAGTGCTAGAAGTCAGGGGGCGGGAGAAAAACTGTTTTTT. It translates to CSARSQGAGEKLFF.

This rearrangement joins TRBV14 to TRBJ2-1; 8 positions match TRBD2. From germline, CDR1 is SGHDN and CDR2 FVKESK. This CDR3 is 14 amino acids long. V shed 4 bases, J shed 8 bases, and the junction held 7 bases outside the gene matches. The CDR3 region is CASSRPTSVHEQFF. CDR3 nucleotides: TGTGCCAGCAGCCGACCGACTAGCGTCCATGAGCAGTTCTTC.

The CDR3 reads CSADLAGGGNEQFF. The CDR3 DNA reads TGCAGTGCTGACCTAGCGGGGGGTGGAAATGAGCAGTTCTTC. This chain links TRBV20-1 with TRBJ2-1, with 11 bases fitting TRBD2. CDR3 length equals 14 residues. CDR1 is DFQATT and CDR2 is SNEGSKA in the germline V gene (reference sequence). The trim removed 5 bases at V and 7 bases at J, leaving 7 bases unmatched.

The chain is built from TRBV20-1 and TRBJ1-3; D unresolved. The length of the CDR3 is 14 residues. The V and J ends lost 5 bases and 4 bases respectively, with 15 bases between them. Germline CDR1 reads DFQATT; CDR2 reads SNEGSKA (reference sequence). The CDR3 DNA sequence: TGCAGTGCTCCTAATGTGGGATCGGGAAACACCATATATTTT. This gives the protein CSAPNVGSGNTIYF.

This clonotype was seen a few times. The rearrangement joins TRBV6-5 to TRBJ2-7; D remains unclear. Germline CDR1 is MNHEY and CDR2 is SVGAGI. Trimming shortened V by 2 bases and J by 0 bases, and 8 bases separated the two germline ends. The CDR3 loop spans 14 amino acids. The CDR3 protein is CASSYQVLSYEQYF. In DNA, the CDR3 is TGTGCCAGCAGTTACCAGGTACTCTCCTACGAGCAGTACTTC.